The TCR beta chain under discussion was sequenced for a study of Ad26.COV2.S vaccination and SARS-CoV-2 variants. Described treatment: around 19 received Ad26.COV2.S at low or high dose, single or two shots; 5 received placebo; per-sample allocation not given. Collection of samples fell on day 63 after the first vaccine or placebo injection. V was pared by 5 bases and J by 0 bases, with 11 bases between. The CDR3 has 15 residues. CDR1 is LNHDA, CDR2 SQIVND, per germline (reference sequence). The method was immunoSEQ multiplex PCR; TCRdb's version includes in-frame clones alone and lacks a portion of them. The sample has 200,000 to 250,000 clones, around 87% seen once.

Sequenced here: peripheral blood, sampled in a trial of Ad26.COV2.S vaccine versus placebo. This receptor was obtained from a person between 18 and 65 years old who received the Ad26.COV2.S COVID-19 vaccine or a placebo. This sequence joins TRBV19 and TRBJ1-3; D unclear. As DNA, the CDR3 is TGTGCCAGTAGTCCCCGGTACGACTCTGGAAACACCATATATTTT. This sequence encodes CASSPRYDSGNTIYF.